This TCR beta chain originates from a study of response to subunit inactivated influenza vaccine. Study-wide results and caveats: A suggestion made by the authors is that each seasonal influenza vaccination recruits few new T cells.

TCRdb used MiXCR to reprocess the RT-PCR reads, holding one entry per CDR3 protein. The sample carries 550,000 to 800,000 distinct CDR3 sequences, about 15% recorded once. As concerns this clonotype: Its antigen is not identified.

This CDR3 has 14 residues. The germline V gene encodes CDR1 SEHNR and CDR2 FQNEAQ (reference sequence). Losses at the gene ends were 4 bases for V and 14 bases for J; bases not matched to a gene: 14. Source: PBMCs from blood, taken roughly 2 weeks before vaccination. V gene TRBV7-9 combines with J gene TRBJ2-1, with 7 bases lining up with TRBD1. The receptor's source is a man in his fifties or sixties who received an inactivated influenza vaccine. Written as DNA, the CDR3 is TGTGCCAGCAGCTATCTAATAGACGGGGACAGCAAGTTCTTC. Translation: CASSYLIDGDSKFF.